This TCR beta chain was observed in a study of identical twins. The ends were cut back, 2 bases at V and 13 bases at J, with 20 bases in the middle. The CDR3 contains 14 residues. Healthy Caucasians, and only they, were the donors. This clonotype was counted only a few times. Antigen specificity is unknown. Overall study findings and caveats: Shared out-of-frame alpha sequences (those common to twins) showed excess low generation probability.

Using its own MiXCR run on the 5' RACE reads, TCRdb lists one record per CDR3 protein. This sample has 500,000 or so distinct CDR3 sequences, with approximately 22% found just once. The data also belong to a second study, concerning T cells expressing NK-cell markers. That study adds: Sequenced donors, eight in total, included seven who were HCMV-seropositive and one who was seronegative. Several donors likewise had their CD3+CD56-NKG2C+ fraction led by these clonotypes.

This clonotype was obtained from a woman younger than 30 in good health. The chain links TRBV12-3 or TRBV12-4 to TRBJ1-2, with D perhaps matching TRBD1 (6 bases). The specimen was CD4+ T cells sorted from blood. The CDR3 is CASSLSFGGHRVTF. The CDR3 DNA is TGTGCCAGCAGTTTATCCTTCGGGGGCCATAGAGTCACCTTC.